This passage covers 32 T cell receptor beta chains from one sample sequenced in a study of blood T cell repertoires in COVID-19. Repertoires were generated with immunoSEQ multiplex PCR, while TCRdb's copy carries only in-frame clones and drops some. This sample has tens of thousands of clones, with about 83% found just once. Specimen: peripheral blood. These TCRs come from a man at least 80 years old with acute or convalescent COVID-19.

The chain is built from TRBV3-1 (or the pseudogene TRBV3-2) and TRBJ1-2; D possibly corresponds to TRBD1 (6 bases). Trimming left V 0 bases short and J 6 bases short, with 11 bases between. The CDR3 consists of 14 residues. From germline, CDR1 is LGHDT and CDR2 YNNKEL (reference sequence). The CDR3 here is CASSQEQGVHGYTF. The DNA of the CDR3 is TGTGCCAGCAGCCAAGAACAGGGAGTACATGGCTACACCTTC.

J is TRBJ2-2 and V is TRBV7-6; no reliable D call. Germline CDR1 is SGHVS and CDR2 is FNYEAQ. V was shortened by 0 bases and J by 7 bases, with 12 bases between the two germline ends. CDR3 length equals 15 residues. The CDR3 nucleotides are TGTGCCAGCAGCTTAGCATCGCCAGGCGTCGGGGAGCTGTTTTTT. Translated: CASSLASPGVGELFF.

The CDR3 spells CASSLSTDNNYGYTF. The CDR3 DNA follows: TGTGCCAGCAGTTTATCAACAGATAATAACTATGGCTACACCTTC. V usage is TRBV27 and J usage is TRBJ1-2, with D uncertain. Trimming removed 0 bases at V and 1 base at J, with 9 bases between. The CDR3 totals 15 residues. CDR1 is MNHEY, CDR2 SMNVEV, per germline (reference sequence).

The chain has TRBV6-6 and TRBJ1-4; D unclear. Germline assignment: CDR1 MNHNY and CDR2 SVGAGI (reference sequence). This CDR3 has 15 residues. V was trimmed by 6 bases and J by 0 bases, leaving 11 bases between them. CDR3 in DNA: TGTGCCAGCAGGCAACAGATTGCAACTAATGAAAAACTGTTTTTT. Encoded protein: CASRQQIATNEKLFF.

This chain connects TRBV28 to TRBJ1-2, with D possibly TRBD1 on 5 matching bases. Per germline, CDR1 MDHEN and CDR2 SYDVKM. This CDR3 is 15 amino acids long. V gave up 5 bases and J gave up 0 bases, with 13 bases separating them. The CDR3 DNA reads TGTGCCAGCAGTCCCCGGGGGAGAGCTAACTATGGCTACACCTTC. Translating gives CASSPRGRANYGYTF.

The chain couples TRBV18 to TRBJ1-2, with no clear D. CDR1 and CDR2 from the germline V gene are KGHSH and LQKENI. V gave up 6 bases and J gave up 4 bases, with 12 bases separating them. CDR3 length: 13 residues. In DNA form, the CDR3 reads TGTGCCAGCTCGCCCGACAAGATCTATGGCTACACCTTC. Amino acid sequence: CASSPDKIYGYTF.

This chain connects TRBV7-2 to TRBJ2-1; D might be TRBD1 (6 bases). This CDR3 contains 13 residues. The germline V and J ends were trimmed by 5 bases and 5 bases, with 10 bases remaining between them. Germline CDR1 reads SGHTA; CDR2 reads FQGNSA. CDR3 sequence: CASSRGHNNEQFF. In DNA form, the CDR3 reads TGTGCCAGCAGCCGGGGACATAACAATGAGCAGTTCTTC.

The chain recombines TRBV9 with TRBJ2-6, with D tentatively TRBD1 (6 bases). The CDR3 covers 20 residues. Germline V CDR1 and CDR2: SGDLS, YYNGEE. The V and J ends lost 4 bases and 0 bases respectively, with 23 bases between them. CDR3 residues: CASSPDLSGTRDSGANVLTF. The CDR3, as DNA: TGTGCCAGCAGCCCGGATCTCTCGGGGACAAGGGACTCTGGGGCCAACGTCCTGACTTTC.

This chain joins TRBV9 and TRBJ2-7, with TRBD2 identical over 11 bases. The ends lost 4 bases at V and 2 bases at J; junction bases unmatched: 5. This CDR3 region has 15 residues. Germline assignment: CDR1 SGDLS and CDR2 YYNGEE. This chain's CDR3 is CASSPGLAEPYEQYF. CDR3 DNA sequence: TGTGCCAGCAGCCCGGGACTAGCGGAGCCCTACGAGCAGTACTTC.

This chain connects TRBV18 to TRBJ1-1; a weak D match, TRBD1 (6 bases). CDR3 length: 16 amino acids. Looked up from germline, CDR1 is KGHSH and CDR2 is LQKENI. Trimming removed 2 bases at V and 4 bases at J, with 17 bases between. CDR3 protein: CASSPSGGGVGTEAFF. As DNA, the CDR3 is TGTGCCAGCTCACCATCGGGAGGGGGTGTCGGCACTGAAGCTTTCTTT. The complete variable domain, with remaining parts taken from reference TRBV18 and TRBJ1-1, reads NAGVMQNPRHLVRRRGQEARLRCSPMKGHSHVYWYRQLPEEGLKFMVYLQKENIIDESGMPKERFSAEFPKEGPSILRIQQVVRGDSAAYFCASSPSGGGVGTEAFFGQGTRLTVV.

CDR3 sequence: CATSDPQGGEAFF. DNA of the CDR3: TGTGCCACCAGTGATCCCCAGGGAGGTGAAGCTTTCTTT. The chain couples TRBV24-1 to TRBJ1-1; a weak D match, TRBD1 (5 bases). This CDR3 has 13 amino acids. Germline lookup yields CDR1 KGHDR and CDR2 SFDVKD. V lost 3 bases to trimming and J lost 7 bases, with 11 bases between them.

This clone was seen a few times. The chain recombines TRBV7-9 with TRBJ1-1, with TRBD1 identical over 7 bases. The CDR3 runs 17 residues. Germline CDR1 SEHNR, CDR2 FQNEAQ (reference sequence). Trimming at V came to 5 bases and at J to 2 bases, leaving 14 bases not matched to a gene. The CDR3 sequence: CASSPNDRVVYNTEAFF. The DNA of the CDR3 is TGTGCCAGCAGCCCCAACGACAGGGTGGTTTATAACACTGAAGCTTTCTTT.

A single count supports this clone. The chain couples TRBV27 to TRBJ2-5; 9 nucleotides match TRBD2. V lost 0 bases and J lost 2; bases outside the gene matches: 1. The germline CDR1 and CDR2 sequences are MNHEY and SMNVEV (reference sequence). The CDR3 is 15 amino acids. The CDR3 is CASSLSSGRQETQYF. The CDR3 nucleotides read TGTGCCAGCAGTTTATCAAGCGGGAGGCAAGAGACCCAGTACTTC.

V usage is TRBV5-4 and J usage is TRBJ2-1; the D is unclear. V was trimmed by 1 base and J by 1 base, leaving 12 bases between them. Per the germline V gene, CDR1 is SGHNT and CDR2 is YYREEE (reference sequence). The CDR3 loop spans 16 amino acids. CDR3 residues: CASSLFSGLSYNEQFF. The CDR3 DNA is TGTGCCAGCAGCTTGTTTTCGGGTTTATCCTACAATGAGCAGTTCTTC.

The rearrangement joins TRBV30 to TRBJ1-4, with D tentatively TRBD1 (5 bases). Germline CDR1 is GTSNPN and CDR2 is SVGIG (reference sequence). V lost 1 base and J lost 11, with 11 bases in between. This CDR3 contains 12 residues. CDR3 sequence: CAWSAAGEKLFF. CDR3 in DNA: TGTGCCTGGAGTGCGGCGGGGGAGAAACTGTTTTTT.

This clone was counted a single time. The V gene is TRBV3-1 (or the pseudogene TRBV3-2), the J gene TRBJ1-4; 7 bases match TRBD1. From germline, CDR1 is LGHDT and CDR2 YNNKEL (reference sequence). The length of the CDR3 is 15 residues. J was trimmed by 5 bases and V by 4 bases; bases with no gene match: 7. The CDR3 coding sequence is TGTGCCAGCAGCCCGACCGGGACAGCGAATGAAAAACTGTTTTTT. It encodes CASSPTGTANEKLFF.

V gene TRBV7-2 combines with J gene TRBJ2-7, with TRBD2 identical over 9 bases. Trimming removed 2 bases from V and 7 bases from J; junction bases left unmatched: 15. This CDR3 contains 17 residues. Germline values: CDR1 SGHTA, CDR2 FQGNSA. For the CDR3, the DNA is TGTGCCAGCAGCTTACAGTATGGGGCTAGGGCGGGGGGGGAGCAGTACTTC. Protein: CASSLQYGARAGGEQYF.

This chain uses TRBV2 with TRBJ2-7; TRBD2 agrees at 15 bases. Per the germline V gene, CDR1 is SNHLY and CDR2 is FYNNEI. The trim removed 4 bases at V and 0 bases at J, leaving 10 bases unmatched. This CDR3 has 19 amino acids. Here the CDR3 DNA reads TGTGCCAGCAGTGGTGGACTAGCGGGAGGGCAAAAACACTCCTACGAGCAGTACTTC. Translation: CASSGGLAGGQKHSYEQYF.

This chain links TRBV6-5 with TRBJ1-6; a possible D gene is TRBD1 (6 bases). The V gene's germline CDR1 is MNHEY and CDR2 SVGAGI. The V end lost 5 bases, the J end lost 6 bases, and 11 bases lay between the germline ends. CDR3 length: 14 residues. The CDR3 reads CASSKRDTNSPLHF. The CDR3 nucleotides are TGTGCCAGCAGTAAACGGGACACTAATTCACCCCTCCACTTT.

The V and J genes are TRBV7-2 and TRBJ2-5; TRBD1 is a possible D gene (5 bases). CDR1 SGHTA and CDR2 FQGNSA come from the germline V gene. V was pared by 1 base and J by 7 bases, with 10 bases between. The CDR3 loop spans 13 amino acids. CDR3 DNA sequence: TGTGCCAGCAGCTTAGATCAAAGGGGGACCCAGTACTTC. Translated, it gives CASSLDQRGTQYF.

CDR3 coding DNA: TGTGCCACCAGCAGGGACAGATACTACGAGCAGTACTTC. Encoded protein: CATSRDRYYEQYF. The chain carries TRBV15 and TRBJ2-7, with D possibly TRBD1 on 6 matching bases. Germline V gene sequence: CDR1 LNHNV, CDR2 YYDKDF (reference sequence). Trimming pared 3 bases from V and 3 bases from J, leaving 9 bases between. The CDR3 runs to 13 residues.

This clone was found once. This sequence joins TRBV18 and TRBJ2-5, with TRBD1 matching over 10 bases. Per germline, CDR1 KGHSH and CDR2 LQKENI. The ends lost 3 bases at V and 2 bases at J; junction bases unmatched: 6. The CDR3 is 16 residues long. The CDR3, as DNA: TGTGCCAGCTCACCCGGGGGGACAGGGGTGCAAGAGACCCAGTACTTC. Protein: CASSPGGTGVQETQYF.

Written as DNA, the CDR3 is TGTGCCTGGACCATCGGGGGGGCGGGGGCCAACGTCCTGACTTTC. Translated: CAWTIGGAGANVLTF. The V gene is TRBV30, the J gene TRBJ2-6; 8 bases align to TRBD2. CDR1 is GTSNPN and CDR2 is SVGIG in the germline V gene (reference sequence). CDR3 length: 15 amino acids. The V segment lost 4 bases and the J segment 4 bases; nucleotides outside the gene matches: 6.

V is TRBV29-1 and J is TRBJ1-1; D unclear. V lost 7 bases to trimming and J lost 4 bases, with 13 bases between them. Looked up from germline, CDR1 is SQVTM and CDR2 is ANQGSEA. The length of the CDR3 is 12 residues. CDR3 region: CSAAPVRTEAFF. The CDR3 nucleotides read TGCAGCGCGGCCCCCGTCCGCACTGAAGCTTTCTTT.

This clone showed up many times. The V and J genes are TRBV7-9 and TRBJ2-7; D is uncertain. V shed 3 bases and J shed 7 bases, with 13 bases lying between them. Germline CDR1 SEHNR, CDR2 FQNEAQ (reference sequence). The CDR3 has 13 residues. In DNA form, the CDR3 reads TGTGCCAGCAGCTTGGAGACGTTTAGGGAGCAGTACTTC. This gives the protein CASSLETFREQYF.

The chain is built from TRBV27 and TRBJ2-1; no clear D gene. The CDR3 consists of 16 residues. CDR1 MNHEY and CDR2 SMNVEV come from the germline V gene (reference sequence). Trimming removed 1 base at V and 6 bases at J, with 16 bases between. In DNA form, the CDR3 reads TGTGCCAGCAGTTTATTTTTTATGCAGATTGGCAATGAGCAGTTCTTC. It yields the protein CASSLFFMQIGNEQFF.

The chain joins TRBV11-3 to TRBJ1-1, with D perhaps TRBD1 (5 bases). The germline V and J ends were trimmed by 0 bases and 0 bases, with 8 bases remaining between them. Germline lookup yields CDR1 SGHNT and CDR2 YENEEA. The CDR3 consists of 15 residues. This CDR3 reads CASSLDGRVNTEAFF. CDR3 bases: TGTGCCAGCAGCTTAGATGGCAGGGTGAACACTGAAGCTTTCTTT.

The chain carries TRBV9 and TRBJ2-3; 10 bases map to TRBD1. The V gene's germline CDR1 is SGDLS and CDR2 YYNGEE. The length of the CDR3 is 17 residues. V shed 6 bases, J shed 0 bases, and the junction held 10 bases outside the gene matches. CDR3 in DNA: TGTGCCAGCACCCCGACAGGGGGCCTTCAGAGCACAGATACGCAGTATTTT. Its protein product is CASTPTGGLQSTDTQYF.

The chain couples TRBV5-1 to TRBJ1-1; 8 nucleotides match TRBD1. The junction had 7 bases not matched to a gene; V was cut back by 1 base and J by 5 bases. CDR1 is SGHRS and CDR2 is YFSETQ in the germline V gene. This CDR3 has 15 residues. The CDR3 DNA reads as TGCGCCAGCAGCTTGCAGGAGACAGGGGAGACTGAAGCTTTCTTT. As protein: CASSLQETGETEAFF.

The chain carries TRBV2 and TRBJ1-1; possible D gene TRBD1, 5 bases. The V end was cut by 2 bases, the J end by 5 bases, with 12 bases between. The CDR3 length is 14 residues. Germline-derived CDR1 and CDR2 are SNHLY and FYNNEI. CDR3 DNA sequence: TGTGCCAGCAGTGAACTAACCCAGGGAACTGAAGCTTTCTTT. It is translated as CASSELTQGTEAFF.

The V gene is TRBV7-9, the J gene TRBJ2-1, with a possible D match to TRBD2 (6 bases). This CDR3 comprises 15 residues. V was shortened by 1 base and J by 6 bases, with 13 bases between the two germline ends. The germline V gene encodes CDR1 SEHNR and CDR2 FQNEAQ (reference sequence). DNA for the CDR3: TGTGCCAGCAGCTTAGGGCGGGGCAAGGGCAATGAGCAGTTCTTC. This sequence encodes CASSLGRGKGNEQFF.

This clone was seen just once. The CDR3 DNA is TGTGCCAGCAGCAACCGGGACACTCCTGTGGGCGAGCAGTACTTC. As protein: CASSNRDTPVGEQYF. The chain joins TRBV7-3 to TRBJ2-7, with a weak D call TRBD1 (6 bases). Trimming cost V 5 bases and J 6 bases, with 20 bases left between them. Germline V lookup: CDR1 SGHTA, CDR2 FQGTGA. This CDR3 has 15 amino acids.